This passage covers 29 T cell receptor beta chains from one sample sequenced in a study of OX40 agonist ivuxolimab in advanced cancers. Clones were read by immunoSEQ multiplex PCR, and TCRdb kept only the in-frame ones, dropping some. The sample shows 60,000 to 65,000 clones, approximately 81% of them seen only once. The sample consisted of CD4+ or CD8+ T cells sorted from blood, taken in a trial of the OX40 agonist ivuxolimab. These receptors all stem from an adult with an advanced solid tumor such as melanoma, head and neck, liver or kidney cancer.

V is TRBV6-5 and J is TRBJ1-5; D gene ambiguous. The CDR3 is made up of 12 amino acids. V was cut by 10 bases and J by 0 bases, with 7 bases left in between. In germline, CDR1 is MNHEY, CDR2 SVGAGI. This CDR3 reads CATAGSNQPQHF. CDR3 in DNA: TGTGCCACAGCAGGTAGCAATCAGCCCCAGCATTTT.

In its sample, this clone was seen once. This rearrangement joins TRBV5-1 to TRBJ2-1, with D perhaps matching TRBD2 (5 bases). The V gene's germline CDR1 is SGHRS and CDR2 YFSETQ. Trimming stripped 5 bases from V and 2 bases from J, with 11 bases between. This CDR3 has 14 amino acids. DNA of the CDR3: TGCGCCAGCAGTGAGAGCGGCACCTACAATGAGCAGTTCTTC. It yields the protein CASSESGTYNEQFF.

The V and J genes are TRBV7-6 and TRBJ2-7; TRBD2 might be the D (6 bases). Between the trimmed V and J ends, which lost 1 base and 3 bases, there was a span of 28 bases. From germline, CDR1 is SGHVS and CDR2 FNYEAQ. This CDR3 spans 20 amino acids. CDR3 sequence: CASSLDLGGSGQGQVYEQYF. CDR3 coding DNA: TGTGCCAGCAGCTTAGATCTCGGAGGAAGCGGGCAAGGTCAAGTCTACGAGCAGTACTTC.

The chain recombines TRBV7-3 with TRBJ2-6, with D unclear. V was trimmed by 4 bases and J by 4 bases, leaving 8 bases between them. Germline loops: CDR1 SGHTA, CDR2 FQGTGA. The CDR3 is 14 residues long. Written as DNA, the CDR3 is TGTGCCAGCAGCTCCTCGGCCGGGGCCAACGTCCTGACTTTC. Protein product: CASSSSAGANVLTF.

The CDR3 here is CASSFSSGTYEQYF. CDR3 DNA sequence: TGCGCCAGCAGCTTTAGTAGCGGAACCTACGAGCAGTACTTC. The V call is TRBV5-1, the J call TRBJ2-7, with TRBD2 as a possible D gene (6 bases). The germline CDR1 and CDR2 sequences are SGHRS and YFSETQ. CDR3 length equals 14 residues. V gave up 2 bases and J gave up 2 bases, with 11 bases separating them.

This clone was found once. The V gene is TRBV29-1, the J gene TRBJ2-7, with D tentatively TRBD1 (7 bases). The CDR3 has 11 residues. Germline V gives CDR1 SQVTM, CDR2 ANQGSEA. The V end was cut by 4 bases, the J end by 6 bases, with 10 bases between. The CDR3 loop is CSVGQGGEQYF. The CDR3 bases are TGCAGCGTTGGGCAGGGGGGCGAGCAGTACTTC.

This clone occurred a few times. This chain connects TRBV27 to TRBJ1-5; no clear D. Germline values: CDR1 MNHEY, CDR2 SMNVEV (reference sequence). This CDR3 has 16 amino acids. V was pared by 2 bases and J by 0 bases, with 11 bases between. The CDR3 region has the DNA TGTGCCAGCAGTTTAGACGGACGTGATAGCAATCAGCCCCAGCATTTT. Translated: CASSLDGRDSNQPQHF.

The chain uses TRBV27 and TRBJ2-7; 7 bases fit TRBD1. The V segment lost 4 bases and the J segment 5 bases; nucleotides outside the gene matches: 8. This CDR3 has 14 amino acids. The germline V gene has CDR1 MNHEY and CDR2 SMNVEV (reference sequence). CDR3 sequence: CASSSRQGWNEQYF. Written as DNA, the CDR3 is TGTGCCAGCAGTTCCCGACAGGGATGGAACGAGCAGTACTTC.

The CDR3 protein is CASSEAWGDAGNQPQHF. The CDR3 coding sequence is TGTGCCAGCAGTGAAGCCTGGGGGGACGCGGGCAATCAGCCCCAGCATTTT. V gene TRBV6-1 combines with J gene TRBJ1-5; maybe TRBD1 (5 bases). CDR1 is MNHNS, CDR2 SASEGT, per germline. The CDR3 has 17 amino acids. V was trimmed by 0 bases and J by 2 bases, leaving 14 bases between them.

This clone appeared a few times. The chain combines TRBV10-1 with TRBJ2-7; 7 bases match TRBD1. This CDR3 region has 14 residues. V shed 6 bases and J 4 bases; nucleotides not matched to a gene: 9. Looked up from germline, CDR1 is WNHNN and CDR2 is SYGVQD (reference sequence). The CDR3 DNA sequence: TGCGCCAGCAGCGATACGACAGGGATTTACGAGCAGTACGTC. Translation gives CASSDTTGIYEQYV.

The rearrangement links TRBV19 to TRBJ1-2; D gene uncertain. CDR1 and CDR2 from the germline V gene are LNHDA and SQIVND (reference sequence). This CDR3 comprises 14 residues. Trimming removed 5 bases from V and 4 bases from J, with 14 bases in between. The DNA for the CDR3 is TGTGCCAGTAGTCAAACAGCGCCGATCTATGGCTACACCTTC. It yields the protein CASSQTAPIYGYTF.

This clone has just a few counts. The rearrangement uses TRBV11-3 and TRBJ2-3, with 11 bases that match TRBD2. This CDR3 is 16 amino acids long. The trim removed 3 bases at V and 2 bases at J, leaving 4 bases unmatched. The germline V gene encodes CDR1 SGHNT and CDR2 YENEEA. Written as DNA, the CDR3 is TGTGCCAGCAGCTTTGGACTAGCGGGCCCCACAGATACGCAGTATTTT. Translating gives CASSFGLAGPTDTQYF.

This clone was counted only a few times. The rearrangement joins TRBV30 to TRBJ2-5; 13 bases are shared with TRBD2. Germline-derived CDR1 and CDR2 are GTSNPN and SVGIG (reference sequence). This CDR3 comprises 17 residues. V trimming: 2 bases; J trimming: 5 bases; junction bases outside the gene matches: 11. The DNA for the CDR3 is TGTGCCTGGAGTCCATTTCCGGGACTAGCGGGGTTGGAGACCCAGTACTTC. Its protein is CAWSPFPGLAGLETQYF.

The rearrangement joins TRBV7-6 to TRBJ2-5; 7 bases line up with TRBD1. Germline V gene data show CDR1 as SGHVS and CDR2 as FNYEAQ. The CDR3 totals 14 residues. The V gene end was trimmed by 4 bases and the J gene end by 5 bases; junction bases not matched to a gene: 7. The CDR3, as DNA: TGTGCCAGCAGCTATACCAGGGGGTGGGAGACCCAGTACTTC. Protein: CASSYTRGWETQYF.

This clone showed up just a few times. The genes are TRBV10-2 and TRBJ1-5; D ambiguous. The V gene lost 6 bases and the J gene lost 4 bases, with 13 bases spanning the gap. Germline CDR1 reads WSHSY; CDR2 reads SAAADI. The CDR3 length is 14 residues. Here the CDR3 DNA reads TGCGCCAGCAGCGGGAACTCCCTTAATCAGCCCCAGCATTTT. This encodes CASSGNSLNQPQHF.

This clone showed up just once. The chain employs TRBV13 and TRBJ1-5; D not resolved. CDR3 length: 13 residues. CDR1 PRHDT and CDR2 FYEKMQ come from the germline V gene (reference sequence). The V gene lost 6 bases and the J gene lost 2 bases, with 8 bases spanning the gap. The CDR3 spells CASSSSGNQPQHF. The CDR3 coding sequence is TGTGCCAGCAGTTCCTCAGGCAATCAGCCCCAGCATTTT.

V usage is TRBV7-9 and J usage is TRBJ1-1; maybe TRBD1 (6 bases). CDR3 length: 14 amino acids. The germline CDR1 and CDR2 sequences are SEHNR and FQNEAQ (reference sequence). Trimming removed 3 bases at V and 0 bases at J, with 8 bases between. CDR3 in amino acids: CASSFGQLNTEAFF. CDR3 coding DNA: TGTGCCAGCAGCTTCGGACAGTTGAACACTGAAGCTTTCTTT.

This clone was observed a single time. This chain uses TRBV4-1 with TRBJ2-1; 8 nucleotides align to TRBD2. Germline V gives CDR1 MGHRA, CDR2 YSYEKL. Losses at the gene ends were 0 bases for V and 4 bases for J; bases not matched to a gene: 8. The CDR3 runs to 17 residues. The CDR3 reads CASSQEGSGRPYNEQFF. In nucleotides, the CDR3 is TGCGCCAGCAGCCAAGAAGGGAGCGGGAGACCATACAATGAGCAGTTCTTC.

The J gene is TRBJ2-1, the V gene TRBV4-2; 13 bases map to TRBD2. The germline V gene encodes CDR1 LGHNA and CDR2 YNFKEQ. The V segment lost 1 base and the J segment 12 bases; nucleotides outside the gene matches: 9. The length of the CDR3 is 16 residues. Here the CDR3 reads CASSQARTSGSGGQFF. The CDR3 coding sequence is TGTGCCAGCAGCCAAGCCCGGACTAGCGGGAGCGGGGGGCAGTTCTTC.

The gene calls are TRBV9 and TRBJ1-1, with 7 bases lining up with TRBD1. This CDR3 spans 16 amino acids. The germline V gene has CDR1 SGDLS and CDR2 YYNGEE. V dropped 3 bases and J dropped 4; count of bases not matched to a gene: 12. The CDR3 bases are TGTGCCAGCAGCGCCCTAGCCAACAGGGGCATCACTGAAGCTTTCTTT. As protein: CASSALANRGITEAFF.

The chain has TRBV2 and TRBJ2-5; perhaps TRBD1 as D (6 bases). The better agreement between TRBJ2-7 and the DNA end casts doubt on the J call. The CDR3 is made up of 15 amino acids. From germline, CDR1 is SNHLY and CDR2 FYNNEI. CDR3 nucleotides: TGTGCCAGCAGTGAAGATATCACAGGGCGGTACGAGCAGTACTTC. Amino acid sequence: CASSEDITGRYEQYF.

This chain uses TRBV7-2 with TRBJ2-1; 8 nucleotides agree with TRBD2. J was trimmed by 4 bases and V by 4 bases; bases with no gene match: 6. This CDR3 is built from 15 residues. Germline V gene sequence: CDR1 SGHTA, CDR2 FQGNSA. CDR3 protein: CASSSTSGPYNEQFF. In nucleotides, the CDR3 is TGTGCCAGCAGCTCTACTAGCGGACCATACAATGAGCAGTTCTTC.

The chain recombines TRBV9 with TRBJ1-4; the D gene is possibly TRBD1 (5 bases). V was pared by 3 bases and J by 6 bases, with 15 bases between. Germline lookup yields CDR1 SGDLS and CDR2 YYNGEE. The CDR3 spans 15 residues. CDR3 in DNA: TGTGCCAGCAGCGCCTGGCCCTCGGGGGATGAAAAACTGTTTTTT. Translation: CASSAWPSGDEKLFF.

This clone was counted between two and nine times. J is TRBJ2-1 and V is TRBV27; TRBD2 matches 9 bases. This CDR3 comprises 15 residues. The ends lost 5 bases at V and 0 bases at J; junction bases unmatched: 2. From germline, CDR1 is MNHEY and CDR2 SMNVEV (reference sequence). The CDR3 nucleotides read TGTGCCAGCAGTCTAGCGGGGAGCTCCTACAATGAGCAGTTCTTC. The encoded protein is CASSLAGSSYNEQFF.

This chain uses TRBV7-3 with TRBJ1-1; 8 positions match TRBD1. J gave up 5 bases and V 2 bases, and 1 base lay outside the gene matches. Germline lookup yields CDR1 SGHTA and CDR2 FQGTGA. The CDR3 totals 13 residues. The CDR3 here is CASSLQGATEAFF. The CDR3 bases are TGTGCCAGCAGCTTACAGGGGGCGACTGAAGCTTTCTTT.

The J gene is TRBJ1-5, the V gene TRBV27; possible D gene TRBD1, 5 bases. Between the trimmed V and J ends, which lost 0 bases and 6 bases, there was a span of 15 bases. This CDR3 has 16 amino acids. Germline CDR1 MNHEY, CDR2 SMNVEV (reference sequence). CDR3 protein: CASSLSVGEYFQPQHF. The DNA of the CDR3 is TGTGCCAGCAGTTTATCGGTAGGGGAATACTTTCAGCCCCAGCATTTT.

V usage is TRBV2 and J usage is TRBJ1-5, with 11 positions matching TRBD1. V lost 4 bases, J lost 6 bases, and 5 bases stayed unmatched. The CDR3 is 15 amino acids. In germline, CDR1 is SNHLY, CDR2 FYNNEI. CDR3 nucleotide sequence: TGTGCCAGCAGTGGTGGGACAGGGGGTGTTCAGCCCCAGCATTTT. Protein sequence: CASSGGTGGVQPQHF. The entire variable domain, with the rest obtained from reference TRBV2 and TRBJ1-5, is as follows: EPEVTQTPSHQVTQMGQEVILRCVPISNHLYFYWYRQILGQKVEFLVSFYNNEISEKSEIFDDQFSVERPDGSNFTLKIRSTKLEDSAMYFCASSGGTGGVQPQHFGDGTRLSIL.

V is TRBV11-2 and J is TRBJ2-1; 11 bases match TRBD2. CDR1 SGHAT and CDR2 FQNNGV come from the germline V gene. After removal of 5 bases from V and 13 bases from J, the junction contained 10 bases not matched to a gene. CDR3 size: 14 residues. CDR3 sequence (DNA): TGTGCCAGCAGCCAATCTCCGGGACTAGCGGATCAGTTCTTC. Translated: CASSQSPGLADQFF.

The rearrangement links TRBV7-9 to TRBJ2-2; perhaps TRBD1 as D (6 bases). Germline V gene lookup returns CDR1 SEHNR and CDR2 FQNEAQ (reference sequence). The CDR3 extends over 15 amino acids. Trimming cost V 4 bases and J 3 bases, with 12 bases left between them. In nucleotides, the CDR3 is TGTGCCAGCAGCTCCCTGACAGGCTACACCGGGGAGCTGTTTTTT. This translates into CASSSLTGYTGELFF. Full variable domain (remainder filled in from reference TRBV7-9 and TRBJ2-2): DTGVSQNPRHKITKRGQNVTFRCDPISEHNRLYWYRQTLGQGPEFLTYFQNEAQLEKSRLLSDRFSAERPKGSFSTLEIQRTEQGDSAMYLCASSSLTGYTGELFFGEGSRLTVL.